The clone carrying this T cell receptor beta chain was observed a single time. Its antigen is currently unknown. Assay used: immunoSEQ multiplex PCR; TCRdb lists only in-frame clones, some missing. The repertoire holds about 190,000 clones, with 86% as singletons. These data come from a study of cytomegalovirus exposure and HLA in healthy donors. Study-wide results and limits: Three CMV-associated chains were confirmed in vitro to be specific for CMV antigens. Reported performance of the classifier showed diagnosis of cytomegalovirus status with high specificity and sensitivity.

The donors were members of the validation cohort comprising 120 subjects, separate from the approximately 630-subject first cohort. The CDR3 totals 14 residues. The J segment lost 6 bases and the V segment lost 0 bases, leaving 7 bases of the junction unmatched. Germline-derived CDR1 and CDR2 are SQVTM and ANQGSEA. This clonotype was sampled from a woman between 18 and 30 years old in good health and CMV-seronegative. The sample taken for sequencing was PBMCs. The chain joins TRBV29-1 to TRBJ2-7; 8 bases fit TRBD1. The CDR3: CSVEDSGTGGEQYF. The CDR3 coding sequence is TGCAGCGTTGAAGATAGTGGGACAGGTGGCGAGCAGTACTTC.